This T cell receptor beta chain was sequenced during a study of cytomegalovirus exposure and HLA in healthy donors. General observations from the study: According to an earlier analysis, most TCR beta V segments yielded productive rearrangements about 90% or about 30% of the time.

PCR primers comprised 60 Vbeta and 13 Jbeta primers. Profiled with immunoSEQ multiplex PCR; TCRdb holds only in-frame clones, not every one. The sample shows over 100,000 clones, roughly three fifths of them seen only once. Comments on this clone: Its cognate antigen is unknown.

The material sequenced was PBMCs. The receptor comes from a human donor in good health.

This CDR3 reads CASSLDRGASGANVLTF. In DNA, the CDR3 is TGTGCCAGCAGCTTAGATCGTGGGGCCTCTGGGGCCAACGTCCTGACTTTC. The chain carries TRBV7-2 and TRBJ2-6; the D gene is possibly TRBD1 (5 bases). CDR1 and CDR2 from the germline V gene are SGHTA and FQGNSA. V lost 1 base and J 0 bases, leaving 10 bases between the germline ends. The CDR3 contains 17 residues.